This TCR beta chain stems from a study of CD8 T cells in ankylosing spondylitis. General observations from the study: In ankylosing spondylitis blood, a motif of roughly eight highly homologous TCR beta variants appeared characteristic.

TCRdb itself ran the 5' RACE reads through MiXCR, one entry per CDR3 protein. Here the sample spans about 240,000 distinct CDR3 sequences, 7.5% to 9% being singletons. The CDR3 has 14 amino acids. The V segment lost 7 bases and the J segment 7 bases; nucleotides outside the gene matches: 7. Germline CDR1 is SNHLY and CDR2 is FYNNEI. Remarks on this clonotype: Antigen specificity is unknown.

The specimen was blood, either unsorted or a sorted T cell fraction (not recorded which). The chain recombines TRBV2 with TRBJ2-1; the match to TRBD2 covers 10 bases. The receptor was derived from a male donor with ankylosing spondylitis or in good health (not recorded which). The CDR3: CASTLAGARNEQFF. Written as DNA, the CDR3 is TGTGCCAGCACCCTAGCGGGGGCTCGGAATGAGCAGTTCTTC.